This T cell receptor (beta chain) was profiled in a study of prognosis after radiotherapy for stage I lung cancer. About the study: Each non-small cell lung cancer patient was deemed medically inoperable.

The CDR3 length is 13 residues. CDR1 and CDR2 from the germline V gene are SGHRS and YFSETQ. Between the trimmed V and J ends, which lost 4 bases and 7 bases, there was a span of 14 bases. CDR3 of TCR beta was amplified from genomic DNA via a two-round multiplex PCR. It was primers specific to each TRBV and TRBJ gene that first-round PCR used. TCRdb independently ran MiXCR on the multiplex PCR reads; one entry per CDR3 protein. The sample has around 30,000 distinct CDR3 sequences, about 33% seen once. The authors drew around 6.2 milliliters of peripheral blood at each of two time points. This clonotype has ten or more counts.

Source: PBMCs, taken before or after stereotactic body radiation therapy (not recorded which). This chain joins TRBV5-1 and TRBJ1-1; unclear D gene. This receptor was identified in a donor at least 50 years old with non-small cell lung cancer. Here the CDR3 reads CASSTSGSGEAFF. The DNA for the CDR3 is TGCGCCAGCAGCACCTCGGGGAGCGGTGAAGCTTTCTTT.